The TCR beta chain described here comes from a study of T cell responses to AZD1222 COVID-19 vaccine. Study overall: Analyses pooled second doses at about 4 or about 12 weeks. General observations from the study: Researchers report vaccine-associated CD4 TCRs spanning spike, with dominance at 160-218 and 743-854. Unmutated variant regions are reportedly the target of nearly half of TCRs that are spike-specific.

Germline V CDR1 and CDR2: LGHNA, YSLEER. The CDR3 covers 16 residues. Losses at the gene ends were 1 base for V and 10 bases for J; bases not matched to a gene: 12. Here immunoSEQ multiplex PCR was the method, and the copy in TCRdb shows in-frame clones only, minus some. The sample contains roughly 100,000 clones, 87% of which appear only once. About this clone: Its antigen is not known.

The specimen comprised peripheral blood, sampled on day 0 of AZD1222 vaccination. The receptor was derived from an adult in good health. The chain recombines TRBV4-3 with TRBJ1-4; 7 nucleotides agree with TRBD1. The CDR3 reads CASSQGRRQGGRKLFF. CDR3 bases: TGCGCCAGCAGCCAAGGCCGGAGGCAGGGGGGTAGAAAACTGTTTTTT.